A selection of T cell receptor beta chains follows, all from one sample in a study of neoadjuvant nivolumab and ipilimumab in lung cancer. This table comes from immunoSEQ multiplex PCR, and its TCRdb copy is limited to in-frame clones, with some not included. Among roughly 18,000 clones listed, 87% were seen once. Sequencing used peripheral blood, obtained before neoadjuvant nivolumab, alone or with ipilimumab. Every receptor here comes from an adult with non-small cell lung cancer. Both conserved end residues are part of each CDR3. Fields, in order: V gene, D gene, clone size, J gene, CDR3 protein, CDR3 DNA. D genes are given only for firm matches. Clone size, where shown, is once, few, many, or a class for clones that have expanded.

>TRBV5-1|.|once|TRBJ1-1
CASSFEGFGANTEAFF
TGCGCCAGCAGCTTCGAGGGTTTTGGAGCGAACACTGAAGCTTTCTTT
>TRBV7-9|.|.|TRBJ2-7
CASSLGSGFSYEQYF
TGTGCCAGCAGCTTAGGCAGCGGCTTCTCCTACGAGCAGTACTTC
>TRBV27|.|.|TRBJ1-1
CASSFSGAEAFF
TGTGCCAGCAGTTTTTCTGGAGCTGAAGCTTTCTTT
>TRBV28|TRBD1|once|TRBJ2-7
CASRHGGQGEQYF
TGTGCCAGCAGACATGGGGGACAGGGCGAGCAGTACTTC
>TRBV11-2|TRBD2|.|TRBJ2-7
CASSLVGSGVYEQYF
TGTGCCAGCAGCTTAGTCGGTAGCGGGGTTTACGAGCAGTACTTC
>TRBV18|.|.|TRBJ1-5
CASSPGNNQPQHF
TGTGCCAGCTCACCGGGGAACAATCAGCCCCAGCATTTT
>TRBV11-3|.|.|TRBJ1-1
CASSFARGTEAFF
TGTGCCAGCAGCTTTGCCAGGGGCACTGAAGCTTTCTTT
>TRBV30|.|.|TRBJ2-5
CAWKDLEGAGETQYF
TGTGCCTGGAAAGATTTGGAGGGGGCAGGGGAGACCCAGTACTTC
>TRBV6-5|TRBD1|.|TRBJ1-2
CASSTHRGRGGYTF
TGTGCCAGCAGTACACACAGGGGGCGCGGGGGCTACACCTTC
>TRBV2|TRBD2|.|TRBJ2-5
CASSPGLAGVETQYF
TGTGCCAGCAGCCCGGGACTAGCGGGAGTCGAGACCCAGTACTTC
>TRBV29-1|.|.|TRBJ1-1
CSVEGRVGTEAFF
TGCAGCGTTGAGGGGAGGGTTGGGACTGAAGCTTTCTTT
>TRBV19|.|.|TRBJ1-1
CASSFTGIRKNTEAFF
TGTGCCAGTAGTTTCACAGGGATACGTAAAAACACTGAAGCTTTCTTT
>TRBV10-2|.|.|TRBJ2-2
CASRVDTGELFF
TGCGCCAGCAGGGTCGACACCGGGGAGCTGTTTTTT
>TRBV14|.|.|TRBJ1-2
CASSQVGMTVGYGYTF
TGTGCCAGCAGCCAAGTAGGGATGACAGTAGGGTATGGCTACACCTTC
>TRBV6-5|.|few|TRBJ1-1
CASERGREAFF
TGTGCCAGCGAACGCGGGAGGGAAGCTTTCTTT
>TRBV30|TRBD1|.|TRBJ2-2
CAWDRGLGDTGELFF
TGTGCCTGGGACAGGGGGCTAGGGGACACCGGGGAGCTGTTTTTT
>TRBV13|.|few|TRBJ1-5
CASSRGGPNQPQHF
TGTGCCAGCAGCCGAGGGGGGCCAAATCAGCCCCAGCATTTT
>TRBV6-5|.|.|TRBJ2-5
CASSPYSGLQETQYF
TGTGCCAGCAGTCCATACTCCGGGCTACAAGAGACCCAGTACTTC
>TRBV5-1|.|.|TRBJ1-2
CASSRPSAENYGYTF
TGCGCCAGCAGCCGGCCGTCCGCAGAAAACTATGGCTACACCTTC
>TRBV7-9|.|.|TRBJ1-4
CASSLTENVGEKLFF
TGTGCCAGCAGCTTGACAGAGAACGTCGGTGAAAAACTGTTTTTT